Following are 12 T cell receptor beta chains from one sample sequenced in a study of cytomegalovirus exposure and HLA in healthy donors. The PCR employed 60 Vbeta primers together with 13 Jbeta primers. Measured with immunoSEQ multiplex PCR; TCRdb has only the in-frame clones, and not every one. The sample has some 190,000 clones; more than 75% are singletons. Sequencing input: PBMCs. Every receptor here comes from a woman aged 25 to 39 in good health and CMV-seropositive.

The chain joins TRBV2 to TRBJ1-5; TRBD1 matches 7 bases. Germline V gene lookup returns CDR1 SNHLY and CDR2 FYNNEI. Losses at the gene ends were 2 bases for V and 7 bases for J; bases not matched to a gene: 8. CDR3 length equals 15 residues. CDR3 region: CASSESEGGWQPQHF. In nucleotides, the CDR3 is TGTGCCAGCAGTGAATCTGAAGGGGGCTGGCAGCCCCAGCATTTT.

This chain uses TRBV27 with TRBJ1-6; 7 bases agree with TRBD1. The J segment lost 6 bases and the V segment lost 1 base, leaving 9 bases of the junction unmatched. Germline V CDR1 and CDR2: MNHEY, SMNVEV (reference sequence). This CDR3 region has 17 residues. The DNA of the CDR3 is TGTGCCAGCAGTTTATACCATCCGACAGGGAGTAATTCACCCCTCCACTTT. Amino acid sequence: CASSLYHPTGSNSPLHF.

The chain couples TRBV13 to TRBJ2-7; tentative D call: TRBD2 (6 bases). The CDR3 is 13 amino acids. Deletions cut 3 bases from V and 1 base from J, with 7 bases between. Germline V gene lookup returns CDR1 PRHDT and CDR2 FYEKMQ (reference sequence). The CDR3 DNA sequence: TGTGCCAGCAGCTTTAGCGGTTCCTACGAGCAGTACTTC. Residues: CASSFSGSYEQYF.

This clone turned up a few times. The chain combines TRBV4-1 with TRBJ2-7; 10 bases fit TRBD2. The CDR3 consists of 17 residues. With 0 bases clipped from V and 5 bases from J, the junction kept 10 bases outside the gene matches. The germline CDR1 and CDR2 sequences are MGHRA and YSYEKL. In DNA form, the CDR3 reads TGCGCCAGCAGCCAAGATATGTCGAGCGGGAGGGCCGACGAGCAGTACTTC. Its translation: CASSQDMSSGRADEQYF.

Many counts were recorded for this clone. CDR3: CASSEGLASSTDTQYF. CDR3 in DNA: TGTGCCAGCAGTGAGGGGCTAGCGTCTAGCACAGATACGCAGTATTTT. The V call is TRBV2, the J call TRBJ2-3, with D possibly TRBD2 on 6 matching bases. The CDR3 has 16 amino acids. Per the germline V gene, CDR1 is SNHLY and CDR2 is FYNNEI. The V and J ends lost 3 bases and 0 bases respectively, with 13 bases between them.

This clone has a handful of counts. CDR3: CASSVREGSRHNEQFF. DNA for the CDR3: TGTGCCAGCAGCGTCCGGGAGGGTTCGAGACACAATGAGCAGTTCTTC. V usage is TRBV9 and J usage is TRBJ2-1, with TRBD2 matching over 8 bases. The CDR3 spans 16 residues. Germline loops: CDR1 SGDLS, CDR2 YYNGEE. Losses at the gene ends were 2 bases for V and 5 bases for J; bases not matched to a gene: 9.

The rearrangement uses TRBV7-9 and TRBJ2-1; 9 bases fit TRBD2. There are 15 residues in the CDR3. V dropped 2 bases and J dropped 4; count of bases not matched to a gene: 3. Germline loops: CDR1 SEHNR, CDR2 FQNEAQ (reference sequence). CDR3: CASSLRLAGYNEQFF. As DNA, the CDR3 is TGTGCCAGCAGCTTACGGCTAGCGGGATACAATGAGCAGTTCTTC.

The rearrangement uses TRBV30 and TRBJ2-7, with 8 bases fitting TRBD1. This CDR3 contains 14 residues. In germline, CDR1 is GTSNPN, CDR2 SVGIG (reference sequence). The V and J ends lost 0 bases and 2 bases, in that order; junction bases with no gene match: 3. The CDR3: CAWSVGRGPYEQYF. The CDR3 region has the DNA TGTGCCTGGAGTGTAGGCAGGGGGCCCTACGAGCAGTACTTC.

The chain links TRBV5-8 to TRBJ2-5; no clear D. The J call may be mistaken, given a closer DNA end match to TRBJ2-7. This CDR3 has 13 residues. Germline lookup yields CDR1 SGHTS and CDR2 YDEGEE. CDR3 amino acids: CASSFGAIYEQYF. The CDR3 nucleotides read TGTGCCAGCAGCTTCGGAGCCATCTACGAGCAGTACTTC.

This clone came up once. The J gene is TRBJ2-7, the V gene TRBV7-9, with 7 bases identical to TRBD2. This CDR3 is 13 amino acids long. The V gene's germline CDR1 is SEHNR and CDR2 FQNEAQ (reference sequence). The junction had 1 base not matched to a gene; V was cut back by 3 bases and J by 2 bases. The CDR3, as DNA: TGTGCCAGCAGCTTCGGGGGGACCTACGAGCAGTACTTC. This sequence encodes CASSFGGTYEQYF.

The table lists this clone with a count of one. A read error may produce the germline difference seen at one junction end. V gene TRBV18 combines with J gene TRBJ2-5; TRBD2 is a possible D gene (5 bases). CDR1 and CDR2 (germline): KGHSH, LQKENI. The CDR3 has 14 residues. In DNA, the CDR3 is TGTGCCAGCTTACCAGGAGGAGATCAAGAGACCCAGTACTTC. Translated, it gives CASLPGGDQETQYF.

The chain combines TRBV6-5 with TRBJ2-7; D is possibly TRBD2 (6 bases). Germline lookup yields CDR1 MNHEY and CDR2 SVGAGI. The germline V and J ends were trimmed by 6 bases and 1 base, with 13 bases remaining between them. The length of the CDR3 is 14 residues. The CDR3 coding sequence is TGTGCCAGCAGATCCCGGGACTCTTCCTACGAGCAGTACTTC. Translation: CASRSRDSSYEQYF.